The clone carrying this T cell receptor beta chain was recorded at least ten times. This CDR3 has 15 amino acids. The germline V gene has CDR1 SGHRS and CDR2 YFSETQ. After removal of 3 bases from V and 0 bases from J, the junction contained 6 bases not matched to a gene. The record originates from a study of breast tumors, draining lymph nodes, adjacent tissues. TCRdb ran MiXCR on the multiplex PCR reads and lists one entry per CDR3 protein. The sample yields approximately 210,000 distinct CDR3 sequences, around 35% seen once. Breast cancer patients provided tissue from their axillary draining lymph nodes.

The sequenced sample consisted of axillary lymph node tissue. This chain links TRBV5-1 with TRBJ2-7, with 7 bases identical to TRBD1. The receptor was derived from a female donor with breast cancer. Some clones in this sample may be carry-over from other donors' samples. The CDR3 spells CASSYRGEGSYEQYF. CDR3 DNA sequence: TGCGCCAGCAGCTACAGGGGCGAAGGCTCCTACGAGCAGTACTTC.